This T cell receptor (beta chain) appears in the sequencing data of a study of human T cells and chemical hapten exposure. Across the whole study: Diagnoses of alopecia areata, totalis or universalis occurred in mostly female patients.

With 11 bases removed from V and 7 bases from J, the gap between germline ends came to 20 bases. Germline V lookup: CDR1 SGHTA, CDR2 FQGNSA. The CDR3 has 14 amino acids. Time point given: patch test 1, 2 weeks after DPC sensitization. As for treatment: therapeutic diphenylcyclopropenone sensitization with weekly scalp DPC. General study findings and limits: Given that the donors had alopecia, their immune response may differ from that seen in healthy people. Versus controls, expanded TCRs had significantly more large CDR3 similarity clusters.

TCRdb reprocessed the RACE reads with MiXCR, giving one entry per CDR3 protein. Among roughly 72,000 distinct CDR3 sequences listed, 10% were seen once. In the case of this clonotype: What it recognizes is unknown.

The sample here was whole blood, taken in connection with sensitization to the hapten diphenylcyclopropenone (DPC). This sequence originates from a woman aged 50 to 65 with alopecia areata. Some clones in this sample may be carry-over from other donors' samples. The chain links TRBV7-2 to TRBJ2-2, with a weak D call TRBD2 (7 bases). CDR3 sequence (DNA): TGTGCCTTAAGAACGGGGGGCTCCGTCGGGGAGCTGTTTTTT. Its translation is CALRTGGSVGELFF.